Listed here are 16 T cell receptor beta chains from one sample, sequenced in a study of shared clonotypes between healthy human individuals. Assay: immunoSEQ multiplex PCR; the TCRdb copy retains only in-frame clones and omits some. The sample carries around 1.1 million clones, 60% to 80% recorded once. The sample consisted of memory CD4+ T cells from PBMCs. As to subset: CD45RA-negative fraction. The receptors shown here come from a man between 18 and 29 years old in good health. Some clones in this sample may be carry-over from other donors' samples.

As to this clone: A much larger clone sits a single nucleotide away, making a read error possible. Other DNA sequences within the sample encode an identical CDR3. The genes are TRBV30 and TRBJ1-5, with TRBD1 identical over 9 bases. The CDR3 totals 14 residues. Germline CDR1 and CDR2: GTSNPN and SVGIG (reference sequence). The CDR3 here is CAWSTQGANQPQHF. The CDR3 DNA reads as TGTGCTTGGAGTACACAGGGGGCGAATCAGCCCCAGCATTTT. Together with reference TRBV30 and TRBJ1-5, the CDR3 gives the full variable domain: SQTIHQWPATLVQPVGSPLSLECTVEGTSNPNLYWYRQAAGRGLQLLFYSVGIGQISSEVPQNLSASRPQDRQFILSSKKLLLSDSGFYLCAWSTQGANQPQHFGDGTRLSIL.

V is TRBV6-1 and J is TRBJ1-2; tentative D call: TRBD1 (5 bases). CDR1 MNHNS and CDR2 SASEGT come from the germline V gene. The CDR3 loop spans 14 amino acids. The germline V and J ends were trimmed by 1 base and 3 bases, with 9 bases remaining between them. The DNA for the CDR3 is TGTGCCAGCAGTGAAGGGGGGACCGACTATGGCTACACCTTC. This sequence encodes CASSEGGTDYGYTF.

This clone was observed a single time. V usage is TRBV6-5 and J usage is TRBJ2-5, with D perhaps given as TRBD1 or TRBD2 (5 bases each). The CDR3 covers 13 residues. In germline, CDR1 is MNHEY, CDR2 SVGAGI. The V end was cut by 10 bases, the J end by 0 bases, with 12 bases between. The CDR3 coding sequence is TGTGCCACTACCGGGACGGACCAAGAGACCCAGTACTTC. Translating gives CATTGTDQETQYF.

This clone was counted between two and nine times. The V gene is TRBV6-5, the J gene TRBJ2-5, with 10 bases lining up with TRBD2. The J call may not be correct, given that the DNA end is closer to TRBJ2-7. The CDR3 spans 13 residues. The germline V gene encodes CDR1 MNHEY and CDR2 SVGAGI. CDR3 sequence: CASSLAGGYEQYF. For the CDR3, the DNA is TGTGCCAGCTCCTTAGCGGGGGGTTACGAGCAGTACTTC.

In regard to this clone: Other nucleotide sequences in the sample specify the same CDR3. The chain is built from TRBV5-6 and TRBJ2-5; 7 positions agree with TRBD1. The CDR3 loop spans 14 amino acids. CDR1 is SGHDT, CDR2 YYEEEE, per germline. V trimming: 8 bases; J trimming: 1 base; junction bases outside the gene matches: 8. CDR3 in amino acids: CASSRGQVQETQYF. For the CDR3, the DNA is TGTGCCAGTAGCCGAGGACAGGTCCAAGAGACCCAGTACTTC. Filled out from reference TRBV5-6 and TRBJ2-5, the complete variable domain reads DAGVTQSPTHLIKTRGQQVTLRCSPKSGHDTVSWYQQALGQGPQFIFQYYEEEERQRGNFPDRFSGHQFPNYSSELNVNALLLGDSALYLCASSRGQVQETQYFGPGTRLLVL.

The rearrangement links TRBV6-5 to TRBJ1-4; 7 nucleotides agree with TRBD1. CDR1 is MNHEY and CDR2 is SVGAGI in the germline V gene. The ends lost 6 bases at V and 5 bases at J; junction bases unmatched: 9. The CDR3 loop spans 15 amino acids. The CDR3, as DNA: TGTGCCAGCAGGAGGGGAGGGACAGCAAATGAAAAACTGTTTTTT. Amino acids: CASRRGGTANEKLFF.

The chain is built from TRBV27 and TRBJ1-1, with 9 bases that match TRBD1. CDR3 size: 14 residues. With 6 bases clipped from V and 5 bases from J, the junction kept 7 bases outside the gene matches. In germline, CDR1 is MNHEY, CDR2 SMNVEV (reference sequence). CDR3 protein: CASRYRGRNTEAFF. Written as DNA, the CDR3 is TGTGCCAGCAGGTACAGGGGGCGGAATACTGAAGCTTTCTTT.

The chain combines TRBV6-1 with TRBJ1-5, with unresolved D. The CDR3 runs to 15 residues. V was pared by 1 base and J by 8 bases, with 15 bases between. Germline loops: CDR1 MNHNS, CDR2 SASEGT. This CDR3 is CASSEESAGMKPQHF. In DNA form, the CDR3 reads TGTGCCAGCAGTGAAGAGTCAGCCGGCATGAAGCCCCAGCATTTT.

Remarks on this clone: The same CDR3 can be traced to other DNA sequences in this sample. The gene calls are TRBV7-3 and TRBJ2-3; TRBD2 matches at 10 bases. CDR1 is SGHTA and CDR2 is FQGTGA in the germline V gene. The CDR3 extends over 14 amino acids. The V segment lost 5 bases and the J segment 1 base; nucleotides outside the gene matches: 0. The CDR3 DNA reads as TGTGCCAGCAGCCTAGCGGGAGGCACAGATACGCAGTATTTT. The encoded protein is CASSLAGGTDTQYF. Full variable domain (missing parts from reference TRBV7-3 and TRBJ2-3): GAGVSQTPSNKVTEKGKYVELRCDPISGHTALYWYRQSLGQGPEFLIYFQGTGAADDSGLPNDRFFAVRPEGSVSTLKIQRTERGDSAVYLCASSLAGGTDTQYFGPGTRLTVL.

The rearrangement links TRBV6-9 to TRBJ2-3; no clear D gene. Germline assignment: CDR1 MNHGY and CDR2 SVAAGI. V was pared by 4 bases and J by 1 base, with 15 bases between. The CDR3 covers 16 residues. Here the CDR3 reads CASSFPPFPGTDTQYF. The CDR3 coding sequence is TGTGCCAGCAGTTTTCCGCCGTTCCCGGGCACAGATACGCAGTATTTT.

This clone was counted a single time. At one boundary the junction diverges from the germline segment, which might be a read error. The chain couples TRBV6-5 to TRBJ1-3, with D possibly being TRBD1 (5 bases). CDR1 MNHEY and CDR2 SVGAGI come from the germline V gene. This CDR3 is built from 13 residues. CDR3: CTSTRGWGNTIYF. CDR3 in DNA: TGTACCAGCACTCGGGGCTGGGGAAACACCATATATTTT.

As regards this clone: It may be a read error: a sequence one base away is much more abundant. Other nucleotide sequences in the sample specify the same CDR3. The rearrangement links TRBV25-1 to TRBJ2-5; 7 nucleotides align to TRBD2. Germline trimming cut 3 bases from V and 5 bases from J; bases unmatched to any gene: 9. This CDR3 comprises 15 residues. In germline, CDR1 is MGHDK, CDR2 SYGVNS. Here the CDR3 reads CASSDVSGPQETQYF. DNA for the CDR3: TGTGCCAGCAGTGATGTTAGCGGGCCCCAGGAGACCCAGTACTTC.

As regards this clone: A far larger clone lies a single base away; this is likely a read error. The rearrangement joins TRBV30 to TRBJ2-3; D is ambiguous. Looked up from germline, CDR1 is GTSNPN and CDR2 is SVGIG (reference sequence). The CDR3 contains 12 residues. V was shortened by 2 bases and J by 4 bases, with 7 bases between the two germline ends. CDR3 DNA sequence: TGTGCCTGGAGTACGGCCGCAGATACGCAGTATTTT. Protein product: CAWSTAADTQYF.

The rearrangement links TRBV5-6 to TRBJ2-7; D possibly matches TRBD1 or TRBD2 (5 bases each). This CDR3 has 15 amino acids. Germline-derived CDR1 and CDR2 are SGHDT and YYEEEE. V was shortened by 4 bases and J by 4 bases, with 18 bases between the two germline ends. CDR3 sequence: CASSSTGRRKYEQYF. In DNA form, the CDR3 reads TGTGCCAGCAGCAGTACGGGACGAAGGAAGTACGAGCAGTACTTC.

This clone was detected only a few times. The chain employs TRBV28 and TRBJ2-7; D may be TRBD1 (6 bases). The V gene lost 5 bases and the J gene lost 3 bases, with 17 bases spanning the gap. The CDR3 extends over 15 amino acids. Germline CDR1 and CDR2: MDHEN and SYDVKM. CDR3 nucleotide sequence: TGTGCCAGCAGTCGGGTGGGGGCCATGAGCTACGAGCAGTACTTC. This translates into CASSRVGAMSYEQYF.

V is TRBV2 and J is TRBJ2-2, with 8 bases identical to TRBD1. Trimming took 4 bases from V and 6 from J; bases not matched to a gene: 7. The CDR3 has 15 residues. Germline CDR1 reads SNHLY; CDR2 reads FYNNEI. This CDR3 reads CASSVGQVFSGELFF. The CDR3 region has the DNA TGTGCCAGCAGTGTGGGACAGGTTTTTTCCGGGGAGCTGTTTTTT. The whole variable domain, remainder taken from reference TRBV2 and TRBJ2-2, is EPEVTQTPSHQVTQMGQEVILRCVPISNHLYFYWYRQILGQKVEFLVSFYNNEISEKSEIFDDQFSVERPDGSNFTLKIRSTKLEDSAMYFCASSVGQVFSGELFFGEGSRLTVL.